These T cell receptor beta chains were read from a single sample in a study of shared clonotypes between healthy human individuals. Data came from immunoSEQ multiplex PCR; TCRdb stores just in-frame clones and leaves some out. The sample consists of approximately 2,300,000 clones, approximately 90% of them appearing once. Sequencing was done on a sample of naive CD4+ T cells from PBMCs. All receptors derive from a man aged 18 to 29 in good health. Some clones in this sample may be carry-over from other donors' samples. CDR3s include the opening cysteine and the closing phenylalanine or tryptophan. A D gene is named only where the DNA matches it firmly. Clone size appears in some rows only: once, few, many, or a class for an expanded clone.

d_gene: .
j_gene: TRBJ1-2
abundance: .
v_gene: TRBV5-1
CDR3aa: CASSRVPGDYGYTF
CDR3nt: TGCGCCAGCAGCCGTGTGCCCGGGGACTATGGCTACACCTTC

d_gene: TRBD1
j_gene: TRBJ2-7
abundance: .
v_gene: TRBV5-1
CDR3aa: CASSPAVGDRRYEQYF
CDR3nt: TGCGCCAGCAGCCCGGCCGTGGGGGACAGGAGATACGAGCAGTACTTC

d_gene: .
j_gene: TRBJ1-2
abundance: once
v_gene: TRBV10-1
CDR3aa: CASSESSYGYTF
CDR3nt: TGCGCCAGCAGTGAGTCGTCATATGGCTACACCTTC

d_gene: .
j_gene: TRBJ2-1
abundance: .
v_gene: TRBV5-1
CDR3aa: CASSLERGRNEQFF
CDR3nt: TGCGCCAGCAGCTTGGAAAGGGGAAGGAATGAGCAGTTCTTC

d_gene: .
j_gene: TRBJ2-3
abundance: .
v_gene: TRBV5-8
CDR3aa: CASSFQGRDTQYF
CDR3nt: TGTGCCAGCAGCTTCCAGGGGAGGGATACGCAGTATTTT

d_gene: TRBD2
j_gene: TRBJ2-7
abundance: .
v_gene: TRBV7-8
CDR3aa: CASSSFMSSGIYEQYF
CDR3nt: TGTGCCAGCAGCTCGTTTATGTCTAGCGGGATCTACGAGCAGTACTTC

d_gene: .
j_gene: TRBJ2-7
abundance: .
v_gene: TRBV14
CDR3aa: CASGQAGGEQYF
CDR3nt: TGTGCCAGCGGGCAGGCCGGCGGCGAGCAGTACTTC

d_gene: TRBD2
j_gene: TRBJ2-1
abundance: .
v_gene: TRBV5-1
CDR3aa: CASSGGRDGNNEQFF
CDR3nt: TGCGCCAGCAGCGGAGGGAGGGACGGGAACAATGAGCAGTTCTTC

d_gene: .
j_gene: TRBJ2-5
abundance: once
v_gene: TRBV5-5
CDR3aa: CASSYIQETQYF
CDR3nt: TGTGCCAGCAGCTATATTCAAGAGACCCAGTACTTC

d_gene: .
j_gene: TRBJ2-3
abundance: .
v_gene: TRBV7-3
CDR3aa: CASSLSPRRSGTDTQYF
CDR3nt: TGTGCCAGCAGCTTATCCCCCAGGCGTTCGGGCACAGATACGCAGTATTTT

d_gene: .
j_gene: TRBJ1-4
abundance: .
v_gene: TRBV7-9
CDR3aa: CASSLRLRNEKLFF
CDR3nt: TGTGCCAGCAGCTTACGGCTCCGTAATGAAAAACTGTTTTTT

d_gene: .
j_gene: TRBJ1-5
abundance: .
v_gene: TRBV6-6
CDR3aa: CASSYTSDQPQHF
CDR3nt: TGTGCCAGCAGTTATACAAGCGATCAGCCCCAGCATTTT

d_gene: TRBD1
j_gene: TRBJ2-2
abundance: .
v_gene: TRBV6-5
CDR3aa: CASSFWTGVNTGELFF
CDR3nt: TGTGCCAGCAGTTTTTGGACAGGGGTCAACACCGGGGAGCTGTTTTTT

d_gene: TRBD1
j_gene: TRBJ1-2
abundance: once
v_gene: TRBV5-5
CDR3aa: CASSQGQGGYTF
CDR3nt: TGTGCCAGCAGCCAGGGACAGGGAGGCTACACCTTC

d_gene: TRBD1
j_gene: TRBJ2-2
abundance: .
v_gene: TRBV9
CDR3aa: CASSRGQGYTGELFF
CDR3nt: TGTGCCAGCAGCCGGGGACAGGGTTACACCGGGGAGCTGTTTTTT

d_gene: .
j_gene: TRBJ2-1
abundance: .
v_gene: TRBV9
CDR3aa: CASSVVSQAYNEQFF
CDR3nt: TGTGCCAGCAGCGTAGTAAGCCAGGCCTACAATGAGCAGTTCTTC

d_gene: TRBD2
j_gene: TRBJ2-7
abundance: .
v_gene: TRBV11-2
CDR3aa: CASRGLAGGVGGEQYF
CDR3nt: TGTGCCAGCAGGGGACTAGCGGGAGGAGTTGGAGGCGAGCAGTACTTC

d_gene: TRBD2
j_gene: TRBJ2-5
abundance: .
v_gene: TRBV5-1
CDR3aa: CASSEGLAGGPPETQYF
CDR3nt: TGCGCCAGCAGCGAGGGACTAGCGGGAGGGCCCCCAGAGACCCAGTACTTC

d_gene: TRBD1
j_gene: TRBJ2-3
abundance: .
v_gene: TRBV5-4
CDR3aa: CASRWDRGTDTQYF
CDR3nt: TGTGCCAGCAGATGGGACAGAGGCACAGATACGCAGTATTTT

d_gene: .
j_gene: TRBJ1-5
abundance: .
v_gene: TRBV6-1
CDR3aa: CTSSDNRGNQPQHF
CDR3nt: TGTACCAGCAGTGATAACAGAGGGAATCAGCCCCAGCATTTT

d_gene: .
j_gene: TRBJ2-7
abundance: .
v_gene: TRBV7-9
CDR3aa: CASSPTLGSAYEQYF
CDR3nt: TGTGCCAGCAGTCCTACGCTAGGGAGCGCCTACGAGCAGTACTTC

d_gene: .
j_gene: TRBJ2-5
abundance: .
v_gene: TRBV28
CDR3aa: CASSLDRRVTQYF
CDR3nt: TGTGCCAGCAGTTTAGACAGGAGGGTCACCCAGTACTTC

d_gene: TRBD2
j_gene: TRBJ2-7
abundance: .
v_gene: TRBV27
CDR3aa: CASSSTVGLAGVEQYF
CDR3nt: TGTGCCAGCAGTTCCACGGTAGGACTAGCGGGAGTGGAGCAGTACTTC

d_gene: .
j_gene: TRBJ2-2
abundance: .
v_gene: TRBV11-2
CDR3aa: CASSLDGPGTGELFF
CDR3nt: TGTGCCAGCAGCCTGGACGGCCCGGGAACCGGGGAGCTGTTTTTT

d_gene: .
j_gene: TRBJ1-2
abundance: .
v_gene: TRBV27
CDR3aa: CASSSRASNYGYTF
CDR3nt: TGTGCCAGCAGTTCCAGAGCTTCTAACTATGGCTACACCTTC

d_gene: .
j_gene: TRBJ2-5
abundance: .
v_gene: TRBV5-1
CDR3aa: CASSLLPRPPETQYF
CDR3nt: TGCGCCAGCAGCTTGTTACCCAGGCCCCCAGAGACCCAGTACTTC

d_gene: .
j_gene: TRBJ1-3
abundance: once
v_gene: TRBV2
CDR3aa: CASSVTNSGNTIYF
CDR3nt: TGTGCCAGCAGCGTAACGAACTCTGGAAACACCATATATTTT

d_gene: TRBD2
j_gene: TRBJ2-4
abundance: .
v_gene: TRBV19
CDR3aa: CASALAGVKNIQYF
CDR3nt: TGTGCCAGTGCACTAGCGGGTGTCAAAAACATTCAGTACTTC

d_gene: .
j_gene: TRBJ2-1
abundance: .
v_gene: TRBV5-1
CDR3aa: CASSLAGGTTYNEQFF
CDR3nt: TGCGCCAGCAGCTTGGCCGGCGGGACGACCTACAATGAGCAGTTCTTC

d_gene: TRBD1
j_gene: TRBJ1-5
abundance: .
v_gene: TRBV19
CDR3aa: CASTLSPPGGNSNQPQHF
CDR3nt: TGTGCCAGTACTCTTAGTCCCCCAGGGGGTAATAGCAATCAGCCCCAGCATTTT

d_gene: .
j_gene: TRBJ2-7
abundance: .
v_gene: TRBV5-1
CDR3aa: CASRPGAISYEQYF
CDR3nt: TGCGCCAGCAGACCAGGGGCAATTTCCTACGAGCAGTACTTC

d_gene: TRBD2
j_gene: TRBJ2-1
abundance: once
v_gene: TRBV9
CDR3aa: CASSVGALGLPSGLNEQFF
CDR3nt: TGTGCCAGCAGCGTAGGGGCTTTGGGTTTGCCTAGCGGCCTTAATGAGCAGTTCTTC

d_gene: .
j_gene: TRBJ1-5
abundance: .
v_gene: TRBV15
CDR3aa: CATSRGGVGQPQHF
CDR3nt: TGTGCCACCAGCAGGGGGGGGGTAGGTCAGCCCCAGCATTTT

d_gene: .
j_gene: TRBJ1-1
abundance: .
v_gene: TRBV5-4
CDR3aa: CASRHRTATEAFF
CDR3nt: TGTGCCAGCAGACACCGGACAGCCACTGAAGCTTTCTTT

d_gene: TRBD2
j_gene: TRBJ2-1
abundance: .
v_gene: TRBV19
CDR3aa: CASRTRGGSGNEQFF
CDR3nt: TGTGCCAGTAGGACTAGGGGCGGGAGTGGGAATGAGCAGTTCTTC

d_gene: .
j_gene: TRBJ1-5
abundance: .
v_gene: TRBV10-3
CDR3aa: CAIRQNGDQPQHF
CDR3nt: TGTGCCATCCGACAGAACGGTGATCAGCCCCAGCATTTT

d_gene: .
j_gene: TRBJ1-4
abundance: .
v_gene: TRBV10-3
CDR3aa: CAISGPGPRVFGKLFF
CDR3nt: TGTGCCATCAGTGGTCCTGGGCCCAGGGTGTTCGGAAAACTGTTTTTT

d_gene: .
j_gene: TRBJ1-4
abundance: .
v_gene: TRBV18
CDR3aa: CASSPGGASTNEKLFF
CDR3nt: TGTGCCAGCTCCCCGGGGGGCGCTTCGACTAATGAAAAACTGTTTTTT

d_gene: .
j_gene: TRBJ2-5
abundance: .
v_gene: TRBV5-1
CDR3aa: CASSPVGLGWETQYF
CDR3nt: TGCGCCAGCAGCCCGGTGGGACTGGGATGGGAGACCCAGTACTTC